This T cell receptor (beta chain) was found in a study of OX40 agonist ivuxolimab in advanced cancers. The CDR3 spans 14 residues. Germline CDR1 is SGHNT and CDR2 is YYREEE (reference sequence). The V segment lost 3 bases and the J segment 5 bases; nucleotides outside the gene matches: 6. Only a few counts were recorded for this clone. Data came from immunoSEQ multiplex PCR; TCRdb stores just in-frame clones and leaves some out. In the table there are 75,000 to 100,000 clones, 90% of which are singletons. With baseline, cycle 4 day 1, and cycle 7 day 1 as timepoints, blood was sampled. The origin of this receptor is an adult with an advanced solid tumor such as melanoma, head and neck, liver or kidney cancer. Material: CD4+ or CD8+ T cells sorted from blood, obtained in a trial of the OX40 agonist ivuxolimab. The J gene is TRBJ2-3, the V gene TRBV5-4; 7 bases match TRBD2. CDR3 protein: CASSSVASGDTQYF. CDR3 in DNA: TGTGCCAGCAGCTCCGTGGCTAGCGGAGATACGCAGTATTTT.